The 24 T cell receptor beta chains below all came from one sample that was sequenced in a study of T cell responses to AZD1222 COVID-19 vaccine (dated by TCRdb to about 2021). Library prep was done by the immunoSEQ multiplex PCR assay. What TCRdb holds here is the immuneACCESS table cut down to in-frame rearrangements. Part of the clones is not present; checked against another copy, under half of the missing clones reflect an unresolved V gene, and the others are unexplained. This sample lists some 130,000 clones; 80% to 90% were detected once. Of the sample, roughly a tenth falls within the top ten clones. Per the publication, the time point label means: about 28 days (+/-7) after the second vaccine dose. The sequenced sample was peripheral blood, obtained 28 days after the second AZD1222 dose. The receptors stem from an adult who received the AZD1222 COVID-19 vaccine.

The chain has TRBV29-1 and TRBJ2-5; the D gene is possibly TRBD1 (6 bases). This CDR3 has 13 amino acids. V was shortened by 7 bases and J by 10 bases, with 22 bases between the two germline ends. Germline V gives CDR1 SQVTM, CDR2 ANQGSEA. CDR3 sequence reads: CSGGSHREGNQYF. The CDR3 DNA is TGCAGCGGCGGATCTCACAGGGAAGGTAACCAGTACTTC.

In DNA form, the CDR3 reads TGTGCCAGTAGTACGGGACAAAACAAAGACAGTCAGCCCCAGCATTTT. The encoded protein is CASSTGQNKDSQPQHF. The chain uses TRBV19 and TRBJ1-5; D perhaps matches TRBD1 (6 bases). Deletions cut 4 bases from V and 6 bases from J, with 19 bases between. The germline gives CDR1 LNHDA, CDR2 SQIVND (reference sequence). The CDR3 loop spans 16 amino acids.

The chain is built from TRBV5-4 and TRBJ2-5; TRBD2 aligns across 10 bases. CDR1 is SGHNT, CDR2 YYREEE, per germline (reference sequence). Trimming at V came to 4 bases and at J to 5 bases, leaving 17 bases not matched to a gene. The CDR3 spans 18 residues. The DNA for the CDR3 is TGTGCCAGCAGCCCTCGGGTAGCGGGAGGCTGGGGGGCGGAGACCCAGTACTTC. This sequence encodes CASSPRVAGGWGAETQYF.

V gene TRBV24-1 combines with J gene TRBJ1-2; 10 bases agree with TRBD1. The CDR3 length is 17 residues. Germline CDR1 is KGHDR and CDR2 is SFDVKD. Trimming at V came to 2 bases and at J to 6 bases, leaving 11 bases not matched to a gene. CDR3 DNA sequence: TGTGCCACCAGTGATTCGACCGGGACAGGGGAAGTTCATGGCTACACCTTC. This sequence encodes CATSDSTGTGEVHGYTF.

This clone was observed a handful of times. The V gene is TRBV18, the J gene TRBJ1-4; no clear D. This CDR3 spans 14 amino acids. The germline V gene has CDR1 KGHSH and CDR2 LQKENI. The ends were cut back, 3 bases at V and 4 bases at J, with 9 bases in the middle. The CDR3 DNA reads TGTGCCAGCTCACCTTCGGCCTTTAATGAAAAACTGTTTTTT. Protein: CASSPSAFNEKLFF.

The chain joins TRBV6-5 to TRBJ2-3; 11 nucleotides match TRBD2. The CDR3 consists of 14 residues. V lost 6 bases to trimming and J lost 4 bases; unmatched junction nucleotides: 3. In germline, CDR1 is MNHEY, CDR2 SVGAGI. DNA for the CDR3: TGTGCCAGCAGACAACTAGCGGGAGCAGATACGCAGTATTTT. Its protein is CASRQLAGADTQYF.

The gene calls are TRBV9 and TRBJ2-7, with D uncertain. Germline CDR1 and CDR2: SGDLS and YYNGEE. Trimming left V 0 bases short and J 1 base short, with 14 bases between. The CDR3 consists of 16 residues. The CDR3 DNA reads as TGTGCCAGCAGCGTAGGACCCAGCGACCAATCCTACGAGCAGTACTTC. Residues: CASSVGPSDQSYEQYF.

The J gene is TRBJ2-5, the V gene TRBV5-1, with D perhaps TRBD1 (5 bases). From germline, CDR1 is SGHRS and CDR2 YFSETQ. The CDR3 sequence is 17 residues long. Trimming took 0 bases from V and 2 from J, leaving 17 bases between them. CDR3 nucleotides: TGCGCCAGCAGCTTGGGAGTAGGACACCCCGGTCAAGAGACCCAGTACTTC. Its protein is CASSLGVGHPGQETQYF.

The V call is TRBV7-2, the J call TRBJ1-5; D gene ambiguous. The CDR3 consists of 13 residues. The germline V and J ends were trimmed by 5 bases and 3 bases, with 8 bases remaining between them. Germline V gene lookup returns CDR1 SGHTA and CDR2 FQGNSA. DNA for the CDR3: TGTGCCAGCAGCGCAGGACCCAATCAGCCCCAGCATTTT. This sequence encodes CASSAGPNQPQHF. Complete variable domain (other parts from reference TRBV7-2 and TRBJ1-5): GAGVSQSPSNKVTEKGKDVELRCDPISGHTALYWYRQSLGQGLEFLIYFQGNSAPDKSGLPSDRFSAERTGGSVSTLTIQRTQQEDSAVYLCASSAGPNQPQHFGDGTRLSIL.

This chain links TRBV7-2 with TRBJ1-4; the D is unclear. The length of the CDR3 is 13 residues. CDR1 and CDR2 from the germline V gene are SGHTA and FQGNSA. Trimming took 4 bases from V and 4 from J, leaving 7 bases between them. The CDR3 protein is CASSSDYNEKLFF. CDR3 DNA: TGTGCCAGCAGCTCCGACTATAATGAAAAACTGTTTTTT.

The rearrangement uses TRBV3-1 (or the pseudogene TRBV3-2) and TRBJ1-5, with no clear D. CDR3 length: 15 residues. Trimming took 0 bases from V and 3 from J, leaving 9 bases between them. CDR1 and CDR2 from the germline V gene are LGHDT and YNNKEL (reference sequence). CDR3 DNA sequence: TGTGCCAGCAGCCAAGATAGAGGGCTCAATCAGCCCCAGCATTTT. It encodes CASSQDRGLNQPQHF.

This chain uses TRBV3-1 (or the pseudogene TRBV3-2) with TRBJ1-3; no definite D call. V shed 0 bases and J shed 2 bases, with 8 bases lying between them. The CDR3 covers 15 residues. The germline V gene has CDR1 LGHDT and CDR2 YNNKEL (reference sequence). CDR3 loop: CASSQDWLTGNTIYF. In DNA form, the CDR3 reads TGTGCCAGCAGCCAAGATTGGCTCACTGGAAACACCATATATTTT.

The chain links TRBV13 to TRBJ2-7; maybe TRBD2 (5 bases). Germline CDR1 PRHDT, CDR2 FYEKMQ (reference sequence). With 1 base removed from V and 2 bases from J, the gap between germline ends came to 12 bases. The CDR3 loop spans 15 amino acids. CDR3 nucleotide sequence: TGTGCCAGCAGCTTAGCGGGGATCGGGCCCTACGAGCAGTACTTC. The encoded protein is CASSLAGIGPYEQYF.

The CDR3 is CASSLAEGRGTGELFF. The DNA of the CDR3 is TGCGCCAGCAGCTTGGCCGAGGGCCGGGGCACCGGGGAGCTGTTTTTT. The rearrangement joins TRBV5-1 to TRBJ2-2; TRBD2 might be the D (5 bases). Trimming removed 0 bases from V and 4 bases from J, with 13 bases in between. The V gene's germline CDR1 is SGHRS and CDR2 YFSETQ. The CDR3 contains 16 residues.

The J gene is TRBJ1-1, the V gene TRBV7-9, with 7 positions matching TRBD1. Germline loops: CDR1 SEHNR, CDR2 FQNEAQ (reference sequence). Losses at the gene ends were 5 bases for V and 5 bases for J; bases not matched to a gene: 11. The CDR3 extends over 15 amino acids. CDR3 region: CASSPPTGVGTEAFF. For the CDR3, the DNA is TGTGCCAGCAGCCCCCCCACAGGGGTAGGGACTGAAGCTTTCTTT.

Here the CDR3 reads CASSSTKDRVSYGYTF. The CDR3 DNA follows: TGTGCCAGCTCATCGACAAAAGACAGGGTCAGCTATGGCTACACCTTC. The chain combines TRBV18 with TRBJ1-2; 7 nucleotides align to TRBD1. The germline V gene has CDR1 KGHSH and CDR2 LQKENI. The CDR3 is made up of 16 amino acids. Trimming cost V 5 bases and J 4 bases; bases outside gene matches: 13.

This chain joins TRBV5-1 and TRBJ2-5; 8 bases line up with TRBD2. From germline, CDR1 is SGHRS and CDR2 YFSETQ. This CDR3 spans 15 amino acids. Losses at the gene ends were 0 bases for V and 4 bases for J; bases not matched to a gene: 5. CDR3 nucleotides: TGCGCCAGCAGCTTGGGGGGGACTAGTGGAGAGACCCAGTACTTC. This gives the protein CASSLGGTSGETQYF.

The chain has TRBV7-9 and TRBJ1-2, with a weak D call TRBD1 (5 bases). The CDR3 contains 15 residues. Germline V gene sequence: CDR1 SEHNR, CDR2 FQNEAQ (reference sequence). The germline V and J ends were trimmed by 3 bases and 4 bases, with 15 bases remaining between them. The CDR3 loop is CASSFLDSLTYGYTF. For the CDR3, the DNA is TGTGCCAGCAGCTTCCTCGACAGCCTAACCTATGGCTACACCTTC.

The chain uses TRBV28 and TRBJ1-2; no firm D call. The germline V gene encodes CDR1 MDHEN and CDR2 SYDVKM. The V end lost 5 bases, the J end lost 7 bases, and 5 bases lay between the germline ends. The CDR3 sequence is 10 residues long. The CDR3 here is CASSDSGYTF. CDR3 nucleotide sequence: TGTGCCAGCAGTGATTCTGGCTACACCTTC.

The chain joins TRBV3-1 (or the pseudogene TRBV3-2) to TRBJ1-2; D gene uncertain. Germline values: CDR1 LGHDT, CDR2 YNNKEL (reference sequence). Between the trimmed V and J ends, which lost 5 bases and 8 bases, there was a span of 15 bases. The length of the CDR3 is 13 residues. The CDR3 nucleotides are TGTGCCAGCAGCTCGAGAGCCGTAGGAGGCTACACCTTC. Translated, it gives CASSSRAVGGYTF.

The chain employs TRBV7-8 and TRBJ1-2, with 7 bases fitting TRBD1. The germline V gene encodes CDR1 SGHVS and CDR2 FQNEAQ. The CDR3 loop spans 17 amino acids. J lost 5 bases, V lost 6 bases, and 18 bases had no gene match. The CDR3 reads CASSSTSRDSGGYGYTF. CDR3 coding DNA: TGTGCCAGCAGTTCCACGTCGAGGGACAGCGGGGGATATGGCTACACCTTC.

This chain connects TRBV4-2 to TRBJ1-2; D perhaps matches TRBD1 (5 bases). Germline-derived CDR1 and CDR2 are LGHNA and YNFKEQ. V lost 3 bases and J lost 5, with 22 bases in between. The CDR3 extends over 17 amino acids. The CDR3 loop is CASSHTFGDPERYGYTF. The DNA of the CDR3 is TGTGCCAGCAGCCACACCTTTGGGGACCCCGAACGGTATGGCTACACCTTC.

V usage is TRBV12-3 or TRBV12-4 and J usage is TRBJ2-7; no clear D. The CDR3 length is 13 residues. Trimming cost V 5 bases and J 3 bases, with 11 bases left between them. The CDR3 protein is CASSLLTDYEQYF. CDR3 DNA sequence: TGTGCCAGCAGTCTATTGACGGACTACGAGCAGTACTTC.

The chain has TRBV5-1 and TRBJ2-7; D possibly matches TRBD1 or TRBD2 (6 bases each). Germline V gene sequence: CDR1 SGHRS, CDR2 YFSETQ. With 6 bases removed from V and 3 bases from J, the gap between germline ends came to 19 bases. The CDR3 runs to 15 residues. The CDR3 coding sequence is TGCGCCAGCACCGGCGGGGACACCTCTTACTACGAGCAGTACTTC. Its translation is CASTGGDTSYYEQYF. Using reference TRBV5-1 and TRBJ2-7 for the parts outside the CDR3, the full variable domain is KAGVTQTPRYLIKTRGQQVTLSCSPISGHRSVSWYQQTPGQGLQFLFEYFSETQRNKGNFPGRFSGRQFSNSRSEMNVSTLELGDSALYLCASTGGDTSYYEQYFGPGTRLTVT.